The 6 T cell receptor beta chains below were found in one sample sequenced in a study of blood T cell repertoires in COVID-19. Sequencing was performed with immunoSEQ multiplex PCR; in TCRdb, only in-frame clones are kept and a portion is missing. The sample lists 250,000 to 350,000 clones; roughly 87% were seen once. The sample taken for sequencing was peripheral blood. The receptors come from a man younger than 35 with active or convalescent COVID-19.

The V call is TRBV4-1, the J call TRBJ1-3; D might be TRBD1 (5 bases). Germline CDR1 is MGHRA and CDR2 is YSYEKL. The CDR3 length is 15 residues. V was trimmed by 8 bases and J by 0 bases, leaving 14 bases between them. The CDR3 is CASGPTDSSGNTIYF. CDR3 DNA sequence: TGCGCCAGCGGACCGACAGACTCCTCTGGAAACACCATATATTTT.

The genes are TRBV12-5 and TRBJ1-3, with unresolved D. The CDR3 consists of 20 residues. Trimming left V 0 bases short and J 0 bases short, with 21 bases between. CDR1 is LGHNT and CDR2 is FRNRAP in the germline V gene. The CDR3 DNA sequence: TGTGCTAGTGGTTTGGTACTTGGGCGTATGGAAAGAAGCTCTGGAAACACCATATATTTT. Translation: CASGLVLGRMERSSGNTIYF.

The CDR3 loop reads CASSQEGSLAGAIQNIQYF. The CDR3 nucleotides are TGTGCCAGCAGCCAAGAGGGATCACTAGCGGGGGCGATCCAAAACATTCAGTACTTC. This sequence joins TRBV3-1 (or the pseudogene TRBV3-2) and TRBJ2-4; 11 bases line up with TRBD2. J gave up 5 bases and V 0 bases, and 12 bases lay outside the gene matches. The CDR3 has 19 residues. From germline, CDR1 is LGHDT and CDR2 YNNKEL (reference sequence).

This sequence joins TRBV19 and TRBJ1-1; 10 bases are a match to TRBD1. From germline, CDR1 is LNHDA and CDR2 SQIVND (reference sequence). CDR3 length: 15 residues. Losses at the gene ends were 3 bases for V and 5 bases for J; bases not matched to a gene: 6. Here the CDR3 DNA reads TGTGCCAGTAGTATCGCCGGGACAGGGGAAACTGAAGCTTTCTTT. Amino acid sequence: CASSIAGTGETEAFF.

This chain uses TRBV21-1 with TRBJ2-5; TRBD2 reflects the table's D call only, with no check against the DNA. TRBV21-1 is a pseudogene locus. The length of the CDR3 is 15 residues. CDR3 coding DNA: TGTGCCAGCAGGACTCTAGCGGGGGGCCAAGAGACCCAGTACTTC. It is translated as CASRTLAGGQETQYF.

The chain recombines TRBV9 with TRBJ1-2, with 8 bases aligning to TRBD1. V shed 0 bases, J shed 2 bases, and the junction held 6 bases outside the gene matches. The CDR3 contains 16 residues. Germline CDR1 and CDR2: SGDLS and YYNGEE. CDR3: CASSVGRQGHNYGYTF. The CDR3 DNA reads as TGTGCCAGCAGCGTAGGGAGACAGGGGCACAACTATGGCTACACCTTC.